This is a list of T cell receptor beta chains from one sample in a study of T-cell memory formation after mild COVID-19. TCRdb reprocessed the 5' RACE reads with MiXCR, giving one entry per CDR3 protein. The sample includes approximately 190,000 distinct CDR3 sequences, 18% of them seen just once. Material: PBMCs or a T cell subset sorted from them (not recorded which). The source is an adult woman who had mild COVID-19 (a few samples of this study predate the infection). Cell type and time point are not known. Each CDR3 is given with its conserved first and last residue. A D gene is named only where the DNA matches it firmly. Rows may omit the clone size; those that give it use once, few, many or a size class.

TRBV5-1	TRBD2	TRBJ2-7	many	CASSDTSGSPYEQYF	TGCGCCAGCAGCGATACTAGCGGGAGCCCCTACGAGCAGTACTTC
TRBV20-1	-	TRBJ2-7	many	CSARDSADLSYEQYF	TGCAGTGCTAGAGATTCGGCAGACCTCTCCTACGAGCAGTACTTC
TRBV27	-	TRBJ2-3	-	CASSSPTRALNTQYF	TGTGCCAGCAGTTCCCCGACTAGAGCACTTAATACGCAGTATTTT
TRBV11-2	TRBD2	TRBJ2-5	few	CASQYNSGLSSETQYF	TGTGCCAGCCAATATAATTCGGGACTATCGAGCGAGACCCAGTACTTC
TRBV5-1	TRBD1	TRBJ2-5	few	CASSLTGDRETQYF	TGCGCCAGCAGCTTGACAGGGGATAGAGAGACCCAGTACTTC
TRBV4-1	-	TRBJ2-5	-	CASSQEWGRAIQETQYF	TGCGCCAGCAGCCAAGAGTGGGGCCGGGCGATACAAGAGACCCAGTACTTC
TRBV5-5	TRBD2	TRBJ2-5	-	CASSLNSGGAETQYF	TGTGCCAGCAGCTTGAATAGCGGGGGGGCCGAGACCCAGTACTTC
TRBV4-2	TRBD2	TRBJ2-1	-	CASRRLAGDNEQFF	TGTGCCAGCAGACGGCTAGCGGGAGACAATGAGCAGTTCTTC
TRBV7-3	-	TRBJ1-2	few	CASSPRQGGDEGYTF	TGTGCCAGCAGCCCTCGTCAAGGGGGAGATGAAGGCTACACCTTC
TRBV9	-	TRBJ2-1	-	CASSPLLQATGEQFF	TGTGCCAGCAGCCCTCTTCTGCAGGCCACGGGGGAGCAGTTCTTC
TRBV5-1	TRBD1	TRBJ1-2	once	CASSLQGGINNYGDTF	TGCGCCAGCAGCTTGCAGGGGGGTATTAATAACTATGGCGACACCTTC
TRBV27	-	TRBJ2-7	-	CASSRVGEFYEQYF	TGTGCCAGCAGCCGGGTGGGAGAGTTTTACGAGCAGTACTTC
TRBV5-4	-	TRBJ1-1	few	CASSLLGDRTEAFF	TGTGCCAGCAGCTTGTTAGGGGATCGCACTGAAGCTTTCTTT
TRBV12-3/TRBV12-4	-	TRBJ2-5	few	CASSQTLKTQYF	TGTGCCAGCAGTCAGACCTTAAAGACCCAGTACTTC
TRBV18	-	TRBJ1-1	-	CASSYRKNTEAFF	TGTGCCAGCTCATACCGAAAGAACACTGAAGCTTTCTTT
TRBV5-1	TRBD1	TRBJ1-1	-	CASSFQQGSNTEAFF	TGCGCCAGCAGCTTCCAACAGGGGTCGAACACTGAAGCTTTCTTT
TRBV7-3	-	TRBJ2-3	few	CASSRASGDTQYF	TGTGCCAGCAGTCGGGCTTCAGGAGATACGCAGTATTTT
TRBV10-3	TRBD1	TRBJ2-7	-	CAISESGQGYEQYF	TGTGCCATCAGTGAATCGGGACAGGGTTACGAGCAGTACTTC
TRBV20-1	-	TRBJ1-1	few	CSAREGRTEAFF	TGCAGTGCTAGAGAGGGAAGGACTGAAGCTTTCTTT
TRBV7-2	-	TRBJ2-1	few	CASSLGPSADNEQFF	TGTGCCAGCAGCTTAGGCCCTAGCGCCGACAATGAGCAGTTCTTC
TRBV7-8	TRBD2	TRBJ2-1	few	CASSPGRGGRSYNEQFF	TGTGCCAGCAGCCCCGGTCGGGGGGGGCGGTCCTACAATGAGCAGTTCTTC
TRBV12-5	-	TRBJ1-3	few	CASGFSSSGNTIYF	TGTGCTAGTGGTTTCAGTAGCTCTGGAAACACCATATATTTT
TRBV12-3/TRBV12-4	TRBD2	TRBJ2-2	many	CASSFAGVYGELFF	TGTGCCAGCAGTTTTGCGGGGGTGTACGGGGAGCTGTTTTTT
TRBV2	-	TRBJ1-6	-	CASSSRQANSPLHF	TGTGCCAGCAGTTCCAGACAGGCGAATTCACCCCTCCACTTT
TRBV5-1	-	TRBJ2-3	-	CASSFGNVDTQYF	TGCGCCAGCAGCTTTGGGAACGTAGATACGCAGTATTTT
TRBV7-2	-	TRBJ2-7	few	CASSPFSSSSYEQYF	TGTGCCAGCAGCCCCTTCAGTTCTAGTAGCTACGAGCAGTACTTC